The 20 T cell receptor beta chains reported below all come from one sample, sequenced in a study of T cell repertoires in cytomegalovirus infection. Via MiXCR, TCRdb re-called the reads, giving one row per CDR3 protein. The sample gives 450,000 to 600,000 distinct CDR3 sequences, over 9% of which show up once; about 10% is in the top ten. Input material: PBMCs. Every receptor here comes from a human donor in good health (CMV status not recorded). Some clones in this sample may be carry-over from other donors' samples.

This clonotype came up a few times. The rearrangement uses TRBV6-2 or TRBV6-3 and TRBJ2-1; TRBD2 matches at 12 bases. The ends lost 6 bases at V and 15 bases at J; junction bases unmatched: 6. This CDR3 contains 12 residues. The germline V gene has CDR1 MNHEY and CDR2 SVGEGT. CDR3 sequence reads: CASSASGGGGFF. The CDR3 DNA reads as TGTGCCAGCAGCGCTAGCGGGGGGGGGGGGTTCTTC.

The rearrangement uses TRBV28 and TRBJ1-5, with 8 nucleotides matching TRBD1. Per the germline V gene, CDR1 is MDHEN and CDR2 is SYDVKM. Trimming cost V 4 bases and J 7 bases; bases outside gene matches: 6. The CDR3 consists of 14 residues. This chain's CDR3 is CASSSQGGMQPQHF. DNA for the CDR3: TGTGCCAGCAGTTCACAGGGGGGGATGCAGCCCCAGCATTTT. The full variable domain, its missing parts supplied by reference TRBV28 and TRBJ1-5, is DVKVTQSSRYLVKRTGEKVFLECVQDMDHENMFWYRQDPGLGLRLIYFSYDVKMKEKGDIPEGYSVSREKKERFSLILESASTNQTSMYLCASSSQGGMQPQHFGDGTRLSIL.

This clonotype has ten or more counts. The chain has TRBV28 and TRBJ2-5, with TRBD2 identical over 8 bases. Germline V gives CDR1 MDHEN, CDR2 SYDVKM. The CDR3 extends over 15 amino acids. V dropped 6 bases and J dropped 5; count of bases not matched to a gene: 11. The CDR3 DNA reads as TGTGCCAGCAGCTCGGGGGGGAGGGCCTTGGAGACCCAGTACTTC. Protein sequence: CASSSGGRALETQYF.

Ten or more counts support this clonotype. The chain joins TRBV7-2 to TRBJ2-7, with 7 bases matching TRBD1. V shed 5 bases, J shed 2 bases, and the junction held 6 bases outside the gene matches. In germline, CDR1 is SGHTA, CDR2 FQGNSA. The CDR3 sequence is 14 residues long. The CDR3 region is CASSPGQPAYEQYF. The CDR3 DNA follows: TGTGCCAGCAGCCCGGGACAGCCGGCCTACGAGCAGTACTTC.

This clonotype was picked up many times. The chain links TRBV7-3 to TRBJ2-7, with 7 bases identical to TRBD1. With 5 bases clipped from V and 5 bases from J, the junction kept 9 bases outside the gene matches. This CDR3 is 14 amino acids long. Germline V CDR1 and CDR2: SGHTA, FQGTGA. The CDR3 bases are TGTGCCAGCAGCCACGGTACAGGGGATCACGAGCAGTACTTC. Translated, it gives CASSHGTGDHEQYF.

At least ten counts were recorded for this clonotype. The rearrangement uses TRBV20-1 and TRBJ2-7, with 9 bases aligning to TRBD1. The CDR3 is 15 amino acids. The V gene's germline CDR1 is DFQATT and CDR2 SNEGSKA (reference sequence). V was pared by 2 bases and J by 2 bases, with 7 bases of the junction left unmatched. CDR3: CSARKPGTGTYEQYF. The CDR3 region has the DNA TGCAGTGCTAGAAAGCCCGGGACAGGGACCTACGAGCAGTACTTC.

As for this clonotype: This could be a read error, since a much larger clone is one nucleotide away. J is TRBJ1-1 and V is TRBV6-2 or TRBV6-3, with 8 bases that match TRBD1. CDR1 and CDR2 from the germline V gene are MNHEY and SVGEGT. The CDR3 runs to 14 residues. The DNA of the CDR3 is TGTGCCAGCAGAAACCGACAGGGGAACACTGAAGCTTCCTTT. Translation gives CASRNRQGNTEASF.

The CDR3 region is CSAKSSGKEISYNEQFF. CDR3 bases: TGCAGTGCTAAGTCTAGCGGCAAGGAGATATCCTACAATGAGCAGTTCTTC. The chain employs TRBV20-1 and TRBJ2-1; 7 nucleotides agree with TRBD2. This CDR3 is 17 amino acids long. CDR1 is DFQATT, CDR2 SNEGSKA, per germline (reference sequence). V lost 4 bases to trimming and J lost 1 base; unmatched junction nucleotides: 13.

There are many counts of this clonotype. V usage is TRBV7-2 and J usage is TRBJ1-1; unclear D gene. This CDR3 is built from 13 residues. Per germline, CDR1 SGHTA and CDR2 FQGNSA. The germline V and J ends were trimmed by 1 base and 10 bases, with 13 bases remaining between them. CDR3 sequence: CASSLGGPLGAFF. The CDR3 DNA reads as TGTGCCAGCAGCTTAGGTGGCCCCCTCGGAGCTTTCTTT.

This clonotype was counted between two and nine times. The CDR3 DNA is TGCAGTGCTAGGGGGACCGGCTTACCCACTGAAGCTTTCTTT. Translating gives CSARGTGLPTEAFF. The rearrangement uses TRBV20-1 and TRBJ1-1; D may be TRBD1 (5 bases). CDR3 size: 14 residues. Trimming pared 3 bases from V and 4 bases from J, leaving 15 bases between. The germline V gene has CDR1 DFQATT and CDR2 SNEGSKA (reference sequence).

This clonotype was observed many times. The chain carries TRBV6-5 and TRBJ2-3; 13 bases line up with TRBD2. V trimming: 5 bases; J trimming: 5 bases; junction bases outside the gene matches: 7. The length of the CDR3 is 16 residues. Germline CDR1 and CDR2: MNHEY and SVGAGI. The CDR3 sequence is CASSRGLAGAGDTQYF. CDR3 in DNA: TGTGCCAGCAGTCGTGGACTAGCGGGGGCCGGAGATACGCAGTATTTT.

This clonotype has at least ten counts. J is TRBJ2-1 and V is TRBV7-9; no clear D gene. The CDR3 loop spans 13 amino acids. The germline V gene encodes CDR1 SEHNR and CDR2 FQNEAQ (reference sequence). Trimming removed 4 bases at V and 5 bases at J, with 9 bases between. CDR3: CASSSASDNEQFF. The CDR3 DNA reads TGTGCCAGCAGCTCGGCCTCGGACAATGAGCAGTTCTTC.

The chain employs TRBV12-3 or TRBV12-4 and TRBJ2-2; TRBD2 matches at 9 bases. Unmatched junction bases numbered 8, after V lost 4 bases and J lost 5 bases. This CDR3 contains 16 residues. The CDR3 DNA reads TGTGCCAGCAGTTCAAATAGCGGGGGAAGGACCGGGGAGCTGTTTTTT. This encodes CASSSNSGGRTGELFF.

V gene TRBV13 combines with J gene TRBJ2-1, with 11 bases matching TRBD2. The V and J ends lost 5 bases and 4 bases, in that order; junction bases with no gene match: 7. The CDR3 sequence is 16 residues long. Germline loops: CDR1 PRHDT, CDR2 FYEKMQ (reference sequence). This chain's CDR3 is CASSLSTSGIYNEQFF. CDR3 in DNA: TGTGCCAGCAGCCTCTCGACTAGCGGGATTTACAATGAGCAGTTCTTC.

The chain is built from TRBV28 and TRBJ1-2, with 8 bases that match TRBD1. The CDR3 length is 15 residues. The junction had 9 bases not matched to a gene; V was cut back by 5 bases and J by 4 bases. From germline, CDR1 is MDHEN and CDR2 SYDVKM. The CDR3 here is CASSPWTGSSYGYTF. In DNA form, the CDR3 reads TGTGCCAGCAGTCCCTGGACAGGGAGTTCCTATGGCTACACCTTC.

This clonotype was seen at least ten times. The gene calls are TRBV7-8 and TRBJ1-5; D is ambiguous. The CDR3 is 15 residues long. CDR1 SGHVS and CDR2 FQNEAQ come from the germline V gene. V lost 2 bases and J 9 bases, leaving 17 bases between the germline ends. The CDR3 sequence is CASSLRSFGQRPQHF. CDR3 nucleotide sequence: TGTGCCAGCAGCTTACGGTCTTTTGGCCAGAGGCCCCAGCATTTT.

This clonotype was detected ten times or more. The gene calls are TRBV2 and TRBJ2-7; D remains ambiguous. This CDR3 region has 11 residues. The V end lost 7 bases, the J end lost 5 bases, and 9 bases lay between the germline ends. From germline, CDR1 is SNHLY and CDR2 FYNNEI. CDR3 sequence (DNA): TGTGCCAGCAAACCCCTTAACGAGCAGTACTTC. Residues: CASKPLNEQYF.

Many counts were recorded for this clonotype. The DNA of the CDR3 is TGTGCCAGCAGCTCGAGGGAGCATATAGGCGGGAGGGTGAATGAGCAGTTCTTC. It yields the protein CASSSREHIGGRVNEQFF. V usage is TRBV5-6 and J usage is TRBJ2-1; the match to TRBD2 covers 9 bases. V dropped 3 bases and J dropped 7; count of bases not matched to a gene: 17. This CDR3 region has 18 residues. Germline V gives CDR1 SGHDT, CDR2 YYEEEE. Combining the CDR3 with reference TRBV5-6 and TRBJ2-1 gives the whole variable domain DAGVTQSPTHLIKTRGQQVTLRCSPKSGHDTVSWYQQALGQGPQFIFQYYEEEERQRGNFPDRFSGHQFPNYSSELNVNALLLGDSALYLCASSSREHIGGRVNEQFFGPGTRLTVL.

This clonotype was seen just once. CDR3 coding DNA: TGCAGTGCTAGAGTGGGTTTGGGGACAGGGGGATCTTTGGAGACCCAGTACTTC. The encoded protein is CSARVGLGTGGSLETQYF. This rearrangement joins TRBV20-1 to TRBJ2-5, with 11 bases matching TRBD1. CDR3 length: 18 amino acids. The germline V gene has CDR1 DFQATT and CDR2 SNEGSKA (reference sequence). V gave up 1 base and J gave up 5 bases; unmatched junction bases: 15.

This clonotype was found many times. This CDR3 is CASSGQGGNTEAFF. The CDR3 bases are TGCGCCAGCAGCGGACAGGGGGGGAACACTGAAGCTTTCTTT. This rearrangement joins TRBV5-1 to TRBJ1-1; 10 bases agree with TRBD1. V gave up 4 bases and J gave up 1 base; unmatched junction bases: 1. There are 14 residues in the CDR3. The germline CDR1 and CDR2 sequences are SGHRS and YFSETQ.